This T cell receptor (beta chain) was recovered during a study of neurological immune-mediated disorders. Study-level results: Because no CDR3 amino acid sequences were shared across subjects by expanded clones, private repertoires were suggested in all groups.

This clonotype was detected ten times or more. The antigen is unknown. Looked up from germline, CDR1 is MNHEY and CDR2 is SVGEGT. Unmatched junction bases numbered 5, after V lost 9 bases and J lost 5 bases. CDR3 length: 14 amino acids. As to time point: longitudinal time-point 3. MiXCR, applied by TCRdb to the 5' RACE reads, yields one record per CDR3 protein. The sample includes approximately 84,000 distinct CDR3 sequences, around 4% of them seen just once. The clonotype originates from a woman aged 60-70 years with multiple sclerosis. This rearrangement joins TRBV6-2 or TRBV6-3 to TRBJ2-5; 14 nucleotides agree with TRBD2. Sample: PBMCs. The CDR3 sequence is CASRRLAGGETQYF. In DNA, the CDR3 is TGTGCCAGTAGAAGACTAGCGGGGGGGGAGACCCAGTACTTC.